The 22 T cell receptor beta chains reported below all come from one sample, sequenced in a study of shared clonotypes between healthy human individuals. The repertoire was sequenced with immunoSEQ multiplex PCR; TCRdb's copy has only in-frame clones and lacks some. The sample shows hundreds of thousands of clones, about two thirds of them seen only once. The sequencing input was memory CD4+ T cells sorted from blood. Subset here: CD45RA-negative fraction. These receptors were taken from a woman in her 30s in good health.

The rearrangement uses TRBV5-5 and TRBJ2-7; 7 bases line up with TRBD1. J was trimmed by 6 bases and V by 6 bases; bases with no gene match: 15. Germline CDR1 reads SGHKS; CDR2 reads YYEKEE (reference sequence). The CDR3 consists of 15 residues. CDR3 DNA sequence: TGTGCCAGCAACATCTATATTAGGGGGCCAAGCGAGCAGTACTTC. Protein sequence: CASNIYIRGPSEQYF.

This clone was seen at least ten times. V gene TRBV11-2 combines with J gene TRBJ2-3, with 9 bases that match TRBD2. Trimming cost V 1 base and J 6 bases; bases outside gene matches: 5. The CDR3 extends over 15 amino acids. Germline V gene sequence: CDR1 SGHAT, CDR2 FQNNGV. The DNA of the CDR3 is TGTGCCAGCAGCTTAGGCGGGAGGGCCTTGGATACGCAGTATTTT. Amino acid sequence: CASSLGGRALDTQYF. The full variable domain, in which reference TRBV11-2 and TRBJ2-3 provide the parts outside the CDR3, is EAGVAQSPRYKIIEKRQSVAFWCNPISGHATLYWYQQILGQGPKLLIQFQNNGVVDDSQLPKDRFSAERLKGVDSTLKIQPAKLEDSAVYLCASSLGGRALDTQYFGPGTRLTVL.

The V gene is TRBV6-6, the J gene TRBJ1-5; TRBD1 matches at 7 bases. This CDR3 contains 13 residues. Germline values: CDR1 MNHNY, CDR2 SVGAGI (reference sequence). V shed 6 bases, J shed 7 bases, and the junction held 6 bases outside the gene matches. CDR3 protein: CASSRQGGQPQHF. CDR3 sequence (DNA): TGTGCCAGCAGCCGACAGGGTGGCCAGCCCCAGCATTTT.

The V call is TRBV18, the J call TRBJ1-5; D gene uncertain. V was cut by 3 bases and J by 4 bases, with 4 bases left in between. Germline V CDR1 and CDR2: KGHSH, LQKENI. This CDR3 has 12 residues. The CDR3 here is CASSPENQPQHF. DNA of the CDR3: TGTGCCAGCTCACCCGAGAATCAGCCCCAGCATTTT.

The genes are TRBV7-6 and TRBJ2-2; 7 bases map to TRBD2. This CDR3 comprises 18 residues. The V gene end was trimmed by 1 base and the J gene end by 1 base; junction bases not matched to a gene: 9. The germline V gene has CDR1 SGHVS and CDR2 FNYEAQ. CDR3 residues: CASSLVLVGGGNTGELFF. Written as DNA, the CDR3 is TGTGCCAGCAGCTTAGTATTAGTCGGCGGGGGGAACACCGGGGAGCTGTTTTTT.

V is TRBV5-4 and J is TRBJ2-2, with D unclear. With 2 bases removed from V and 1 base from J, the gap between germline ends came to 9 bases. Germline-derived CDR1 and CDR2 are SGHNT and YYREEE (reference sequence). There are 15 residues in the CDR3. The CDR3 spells CASSFQTRNTGELFF. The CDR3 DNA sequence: TGTGCCAGCAGCTTCCAAACGCGGAACACCGGGGAGCTGTTTTTT.

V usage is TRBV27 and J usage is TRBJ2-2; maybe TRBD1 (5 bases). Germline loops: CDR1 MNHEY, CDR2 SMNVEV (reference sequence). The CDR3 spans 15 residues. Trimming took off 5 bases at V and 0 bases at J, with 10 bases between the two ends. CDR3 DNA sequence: TGTGCCAGCAGTCCCCGGACAACGAACACCGGGGAGCTGTTTTTT. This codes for CASSPRTTNTGELFF.

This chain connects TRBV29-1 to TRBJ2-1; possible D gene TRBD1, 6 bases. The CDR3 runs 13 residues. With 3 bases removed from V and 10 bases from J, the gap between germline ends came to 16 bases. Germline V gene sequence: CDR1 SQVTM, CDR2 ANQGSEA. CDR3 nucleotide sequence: TGCAGCGTTGATCGTCAGGGGTATTGGGAGCAGTTCTTC. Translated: CSVDRQGYWEQFF.

The CDR3 DNA reads TGTGCCAGCAGACCTTCCTTGTGGGGACTGTTCGATGGCTACACCTTC. It specifies CASRPSLWGLFDGYTF. This sequence joins TRBV27 and TRBJ1-2, with TRBD1 as a possible D gene (5 bases). CDR1 is MNHEY and CDR2 is SMNVEV in the germline V gene (reference sequence). CDR3 length: 16 amino acids. V lost 6 bases to trimming and J lost 6 bases, with 23 bases between them.

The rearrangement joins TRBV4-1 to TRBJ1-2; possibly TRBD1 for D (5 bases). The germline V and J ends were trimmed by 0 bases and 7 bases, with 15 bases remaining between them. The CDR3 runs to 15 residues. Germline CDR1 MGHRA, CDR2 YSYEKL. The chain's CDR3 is CASSQDPGRESGYTF. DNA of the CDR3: TGCGCCAGCAGCCAAGATCCTGGCAGGGAAAGTGGCTACACCTTC.

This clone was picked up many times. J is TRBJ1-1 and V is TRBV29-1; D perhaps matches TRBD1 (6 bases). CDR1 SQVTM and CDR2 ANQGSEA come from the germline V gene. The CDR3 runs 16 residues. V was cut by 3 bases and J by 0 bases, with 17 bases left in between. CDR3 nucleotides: TGCAGCGTTGATGGGGGCGGCATGTCTATGAACACTGAAGCTTTCTTT. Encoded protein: CSVDGGGMSMNTEAFF.

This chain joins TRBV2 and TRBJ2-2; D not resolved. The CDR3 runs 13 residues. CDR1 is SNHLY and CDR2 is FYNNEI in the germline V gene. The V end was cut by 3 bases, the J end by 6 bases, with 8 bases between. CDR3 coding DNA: TGTGCCAGCAGTGAGGCGAGCCCCGGGGAGCTGTTTTTT. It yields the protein CASSEASPGELFF.

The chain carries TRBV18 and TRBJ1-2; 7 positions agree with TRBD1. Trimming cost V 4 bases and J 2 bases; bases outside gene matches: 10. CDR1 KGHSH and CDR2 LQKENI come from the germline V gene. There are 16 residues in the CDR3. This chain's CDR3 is CASSLRQGDRNYGYTF. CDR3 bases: TGTGCCAGCTCACTCCGTCAGGGGGACAGAAACTATGGCTACACCTTC. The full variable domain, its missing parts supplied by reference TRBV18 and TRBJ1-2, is NAGVMQNPRHLVRRRGQEARLRCSPMKGHSHVYWYRQLPEEGLKFMVYLQKENIIDESGMPKERFSAEFPKEGPSILRIQQVVRGDSAAYFCASSLRQGDRNYGYTFGSGTRLTVV.

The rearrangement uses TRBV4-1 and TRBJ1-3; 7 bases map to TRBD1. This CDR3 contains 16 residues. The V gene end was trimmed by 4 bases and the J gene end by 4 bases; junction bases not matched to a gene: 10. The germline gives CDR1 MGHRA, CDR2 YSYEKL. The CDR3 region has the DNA TGCGCCAGCAGCCCCATATCGACAGGGTTCGGAAACACCATATATTTT. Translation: CASSPISTGFGNTIYF.

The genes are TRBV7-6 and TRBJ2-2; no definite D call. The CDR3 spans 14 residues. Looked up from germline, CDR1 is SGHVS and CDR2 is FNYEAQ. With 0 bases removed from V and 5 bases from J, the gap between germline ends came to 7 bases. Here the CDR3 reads CASSLAQRTGELFF. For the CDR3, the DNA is TGTGCCAGCAGCTTAGCGCAAAGAACCGGGGAGCTGTTTTTT.

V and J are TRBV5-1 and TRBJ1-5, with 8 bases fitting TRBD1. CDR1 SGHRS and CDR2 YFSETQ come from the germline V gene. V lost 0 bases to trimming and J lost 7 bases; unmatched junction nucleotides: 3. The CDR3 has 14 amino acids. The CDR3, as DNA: TGCGCCAGCAGCTTGGCAGGGGGCGAGCAGCCCCAGCATTTT. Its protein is CASSLAGGEQPQHF. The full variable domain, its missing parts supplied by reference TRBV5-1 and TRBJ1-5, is KAGVTQTPRYLIKTRGQQVTLSCSPISGHRSVSWYQQTPGQGLQFLFEYFSETQRNKGNFPGRFSGRQFSNSRSEMNVSTLELGDSALYLCASSLAGGEQPQHFGDGTRLSIL.

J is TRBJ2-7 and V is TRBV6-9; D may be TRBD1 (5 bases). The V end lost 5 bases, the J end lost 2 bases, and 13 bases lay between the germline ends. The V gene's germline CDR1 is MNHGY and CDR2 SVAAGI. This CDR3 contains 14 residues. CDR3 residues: CASSPPRVPYEQYF. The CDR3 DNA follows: TGTGCCAGCAGTCCCCCCAGGGTTCCCTACGAGCAGTACTTC.

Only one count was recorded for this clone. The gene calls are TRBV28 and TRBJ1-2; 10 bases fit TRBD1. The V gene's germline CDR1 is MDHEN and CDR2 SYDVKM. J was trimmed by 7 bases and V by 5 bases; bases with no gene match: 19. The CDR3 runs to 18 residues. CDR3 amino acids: CASSLHPFRRQGALGYTF. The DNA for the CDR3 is TGTGCCAGCAGTCTGCACCCCTTTCGGCGACAGGGGGCGCTTGGCTACACCTTC.

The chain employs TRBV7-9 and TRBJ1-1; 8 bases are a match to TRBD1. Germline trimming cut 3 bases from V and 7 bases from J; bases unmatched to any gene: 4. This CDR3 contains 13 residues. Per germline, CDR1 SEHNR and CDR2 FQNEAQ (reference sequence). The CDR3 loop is CASSLDRAIEAFF. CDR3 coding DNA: TGTGCCAGCAGCTTGGACAGGGCGATTGAAGCTTTCTTT.

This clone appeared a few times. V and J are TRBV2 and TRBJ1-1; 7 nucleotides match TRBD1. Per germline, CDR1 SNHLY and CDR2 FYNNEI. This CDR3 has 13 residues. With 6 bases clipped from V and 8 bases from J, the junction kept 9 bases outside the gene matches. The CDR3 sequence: CASSGDSIVEAFF. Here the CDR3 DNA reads TGTGCCAGCAGCGGGGACAGTATCGTAGAAGCTTTCTTT.

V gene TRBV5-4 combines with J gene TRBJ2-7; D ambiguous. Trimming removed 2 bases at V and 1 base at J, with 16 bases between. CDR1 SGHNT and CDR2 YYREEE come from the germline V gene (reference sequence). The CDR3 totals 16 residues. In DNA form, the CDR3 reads TGTGCCAGCAGCTTTATCGGACGAACGCTTTCCTACGAGCAGTACTTC. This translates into CASSFIGRTLSYEQYF.

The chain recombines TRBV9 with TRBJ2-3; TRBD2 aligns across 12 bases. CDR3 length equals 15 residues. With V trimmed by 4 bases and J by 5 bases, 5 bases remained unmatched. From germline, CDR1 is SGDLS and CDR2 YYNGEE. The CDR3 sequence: CASSILAGGLDTQYF. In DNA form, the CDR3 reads TGTGCCAGCAGCATACTAGCGGGAGGTTTAGATACGCAGTATTTT. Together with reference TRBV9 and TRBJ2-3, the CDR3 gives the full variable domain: DSGVTQTPKHLITATGQRVTLRCSPRSGDLSVYWYQQSLDQGLQFLIQYYNGEERAKGNILERFSAQQFPDLHSELNLSSLELGDSALYFCASSILAGGLDTQYFGPGTRLTVL.